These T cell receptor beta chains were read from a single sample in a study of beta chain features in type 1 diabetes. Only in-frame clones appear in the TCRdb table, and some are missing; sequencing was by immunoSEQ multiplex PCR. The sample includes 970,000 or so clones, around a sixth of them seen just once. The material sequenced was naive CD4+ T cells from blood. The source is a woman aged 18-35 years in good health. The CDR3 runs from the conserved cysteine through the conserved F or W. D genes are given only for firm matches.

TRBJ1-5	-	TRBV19	CASSNSRVNQPQHF
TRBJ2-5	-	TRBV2	CASHRTRETQYF
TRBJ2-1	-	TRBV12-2	CASRLVSGGEVSYNEQFF
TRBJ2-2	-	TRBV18	CASSPLSTGSNTGELFF
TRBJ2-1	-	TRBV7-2	CASSLEYGFSYNEQFF
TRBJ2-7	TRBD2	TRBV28	CASSGTSETYEQYF
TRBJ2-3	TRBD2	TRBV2	CASKAGRTDTQYF
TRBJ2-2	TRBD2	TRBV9	CASSPRGSGSGELFF
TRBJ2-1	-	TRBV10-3	CAISERPNNEQFF
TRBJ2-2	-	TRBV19	CASSPHWGEGELFF
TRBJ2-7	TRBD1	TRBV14	CASSHRDRGRYEQYF
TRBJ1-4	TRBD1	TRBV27	CASSWGTGNNEKLFF